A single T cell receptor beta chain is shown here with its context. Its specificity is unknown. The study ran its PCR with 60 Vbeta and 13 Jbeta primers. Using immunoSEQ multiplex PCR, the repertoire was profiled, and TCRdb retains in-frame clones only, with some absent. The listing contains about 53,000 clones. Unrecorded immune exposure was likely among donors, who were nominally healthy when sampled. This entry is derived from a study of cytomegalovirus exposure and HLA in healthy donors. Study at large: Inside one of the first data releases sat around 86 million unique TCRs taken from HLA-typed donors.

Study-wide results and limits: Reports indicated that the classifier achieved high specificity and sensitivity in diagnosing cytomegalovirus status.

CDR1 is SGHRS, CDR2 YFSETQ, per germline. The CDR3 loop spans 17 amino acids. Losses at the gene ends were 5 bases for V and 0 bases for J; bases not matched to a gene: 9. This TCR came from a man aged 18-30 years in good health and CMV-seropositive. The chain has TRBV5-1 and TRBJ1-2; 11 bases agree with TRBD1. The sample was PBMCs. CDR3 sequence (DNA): TGCGCCAGCAGTTGGCCGGGACAGGGGGGAGCTAACTATGGCTACACCTTC. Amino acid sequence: CASSWPGQGGANYGYTF.